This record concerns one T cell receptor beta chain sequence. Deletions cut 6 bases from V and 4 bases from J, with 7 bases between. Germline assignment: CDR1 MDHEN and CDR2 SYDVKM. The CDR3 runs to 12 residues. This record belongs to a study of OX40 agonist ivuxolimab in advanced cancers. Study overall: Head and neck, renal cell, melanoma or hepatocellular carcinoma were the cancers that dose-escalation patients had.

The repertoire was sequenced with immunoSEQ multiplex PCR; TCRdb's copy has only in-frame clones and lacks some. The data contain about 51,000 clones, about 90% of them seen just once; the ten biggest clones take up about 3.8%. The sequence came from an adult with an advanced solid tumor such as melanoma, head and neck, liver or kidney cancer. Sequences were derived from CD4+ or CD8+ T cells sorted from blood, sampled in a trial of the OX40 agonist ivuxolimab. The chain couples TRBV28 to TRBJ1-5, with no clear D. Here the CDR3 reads CASRIQNQPQHF. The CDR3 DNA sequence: TGTGCCAGCAGAATCCAAAATCAGCCCCAGCATTTT.